These 10 T cell receptor beta chains were sequenced from one sample in a study of T-cell reconstitution after alpha-beta-depleted transplantation in children. It was with unique molecular identifiers that the TCRbeta library was prepared. Via MiXCR, TCRdb re-called the PCR reads, giving one row per CDR3 protein. The sample records about 980,000 distinct CDR3 sequences, about 29% being singletons. The sequencing here drew on PBMCs, mostly from graft donor cells, taken 360 days after TCRalphabeta/CD19-depleted stem cell transplant. These receptors were taken from a boy younger than two who had a stem cell transplant for SCID, so the T cells may come from the graft donor.

This clonotype was detected only a few times. The rearrangement links TRBV6-1 to TRBJ2-7; TRBD1 might be the D (6 bases). With 5 bases removed from V and 2 bases from J, the gap between germline ends came to 10 bases. The germline gives CDR1 MNHNS, CDR2 SASEGT. The CDR3 is 13 amino acids. CDR3 residues: CASSQQGPYEQYF. As DNA, the CDR3 is TGTGCCAGCAGTCAACAGGGCCCCTACGAGCAGTACTTC.

This clonotype appeared a few times. V usage is TRBV5-5 and J usage is TRBJ1-2, with D hard to call. Germline values: CDR1 SGHKS, CDR2 YYEKEE (reference sequence). The CDR3 loop spans 14 amino acids. Trimming cost V 4 bases and J 2 bases, with 12 bases left between them. CDR3 loop: CASSLDTGNYGYTF. CDR3 DNA sequence: TGTGCCAGCAGCCTGGATACGGGGAACTATGGCTACACCTTC.

The CDR3 is CASITESYSNQPQHF. DNA for the CDR3: TGTGCCAGCATAACGGAGTCGTATAGCAATCAGCCCCAGCATTTT. The rearrangement joins TRBV28 to TRBJ1-5; D remains ambiguous. With 7 bases removed from V and 0 bases from J, the gap between germline ends came to 13 bases. Germline assignment: CDR1 MDHEN and CDR2 SYDVKM. CDR3 length: 15 residues. Together with reference TRBV28 and TRBJ1-5, the CDR3 gives the full variable domain: DVKVTQSSRYLVKRTGEKVFLECVQDMDHENMFWYRQDPGLGLRLIYFSYDVKMKEKGDIPEGYSVSREKKERFSLILESASTNQTSMYLCASITESYSNQPQHFGDGTRLSIL.

This clonotype was recorded many times. The rearrangement links TRBV10-3 to TRBJ2-1; no firm D call. Germline lookup yields CDR1 ENHRY and CDR2 SYGVKD. V lost 8 bases and J lost 3, with 8 bases in between. The CDR3 runs 12 residues. The CDR3 is CAISGNYNEQFF. The CDR3 DNA reads as TGTGCCATCTCTGGGAACTACAATGAGCAGTTCTTC.

Only a few counts were recorded for this clonotype. V is TRBV12-3 or TRBV12-4 and J is TRBJ1-5, with a possible D match to TRBD1 (5 bases). Deletions cut 2 bases from V and 0 bases from J, with 8 bases between. This CDR3 has 15 residues. The DNA for the CDR3 is TGTGCCAGCAGTTTACAGGGACCTAGCAATCAGCCCCAGCATTTT. Amino acids: CASSLQGPSNQPQHF.

In this sample, this clonotype turned up a few times. The chain carries TRBV24-1 and TRBJ1-1; the D gene is possibly TRBD1 (5 bases). Germline CDR1 and CDR2: KGHDR and SFDVKD. CDR3 length equals 13 residues. Trimming left V 5 bases short and J 5 bases short, with 11 bases between. The CDR3 protein is CATSALGETEAFF. Here the CDR3 DNA reads TGTGCCACCAGTGCCCTAGGGGAAACTGAAGCTTTCTTT.

About this clonotype: A read error may account for a junction end that differs from germline. This sequence joins TRBV7-9 and TRBJ2-7, with D possibly matching TRBD1 (6 bases). The CDR3 totals 14 residues. The V gene's germline CDR1 is SEHNR and CDR2 FQNEAQ (reference sequence). This CDR3 is CAGSLPSGAYEQYF. For the CDR3, the DNA is TGTGCCGGCAGCTTACCCTCAGGGGCCTACGAGCAGTACTTC.

Only a few counts were recorded for this clonotype. The chain carries TRBV6-1 and TRBJ2-3; 10 bases are a match to TRBD1. V was pared by 8 bases and J by 7 bases, with 12 bases of the junction left unmatched. There are 15 residues in the CDR3. Looked up from germline, CDR1 is MNHNS and CDR2 is SASEGT. This CDR3 is CASRAGTGAQHTQYF. As DNA, the CDR3 is TGTGCCAGCCGCGCCGGGACAGGGGCCCAGCATACGCAGTATTTT.

The chain's CDR3 is CASSETTRDSRAYEQYF. CDR3 DNA: TGTGCCAGCAGTGAAACCACCCGGGACAGTCGGGCCTACGAGCAGTACTTC. The J gene is TRBJ2-7, the V gene TRBV2, with TRBD1 matching over 7 bases. From germline, CDR1 is SNHLY and CDR2 FYNNEI. The CDR3 loop spans 17 amino acids. V trimming: 2 bases; J trimming: 2 bases; junction bases outside the gene matches: 12.

The gene calls are TRBV12-3 or TRBV12-4 and TRBJ1-1; D unresolved. Trimming removed 7 bases at V and 4 bases at J, with 19 bases between. This CDR3 comprises 15 residues. The CDR3 bases are TGTGCCAGCATGGGGTACCGCGTCGCGAGCACTGAAGCTTTCTTT. Its translation is CASMGYRVASTEAFF.